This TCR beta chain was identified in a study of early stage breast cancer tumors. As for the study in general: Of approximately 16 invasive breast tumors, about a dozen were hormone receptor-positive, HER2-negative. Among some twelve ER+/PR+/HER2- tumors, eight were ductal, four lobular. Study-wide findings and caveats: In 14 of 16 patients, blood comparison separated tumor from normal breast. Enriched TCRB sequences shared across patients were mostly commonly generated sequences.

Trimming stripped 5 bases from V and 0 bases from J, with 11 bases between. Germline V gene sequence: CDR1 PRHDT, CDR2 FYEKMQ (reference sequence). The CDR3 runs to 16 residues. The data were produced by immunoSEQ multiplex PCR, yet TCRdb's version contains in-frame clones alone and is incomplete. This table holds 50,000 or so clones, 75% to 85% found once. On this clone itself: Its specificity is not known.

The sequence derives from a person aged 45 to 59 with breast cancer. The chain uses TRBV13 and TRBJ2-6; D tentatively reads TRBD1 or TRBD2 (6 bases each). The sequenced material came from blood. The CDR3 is CASSLEGVSGANVLTF. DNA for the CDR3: TGTGCCAGCAGCCTGGAGGGGGTCTCTGGGGCCAACGTCCTGACTTTC.